This TCR beta chain was captured in a study of T-cell memory formation after mild COVID-19. About the research overall: TCR clusters were largely donor specific. Study-level results: For contracting clones, CD4+ ones sat mainly in CM and EM, CD8+ in EMRA.

This CDR3 has 13 amino acids. V was pared by 4 bases and J by 2 bases, with 9 bases between. Germline assignment: CDR1 SNHLY and CDR2 FYNNEI. TCRdb recomputed calls from the 5' RACE reads with MiXCR, one row per CDR3 protein. The table records 350,000 to 550,000 distinct CDR3 sequences, approximately 19% of them present only once. Note on this clonotype: Its target is not known.

The clonotype was recovered from a man in his late teens or twenties who had mild COVID-19 (a few samples of this study predate the infection). Cell type and time point are not known. Input material: PBMCs or a T cell subset sorted from them (not recorded which). The chain combines TRBV2 with TRBJ2-7; the D gene could be TRBD1 or TRBD2 (5 bases each). This CDR3 is CASSGGRTYEQYV. The CDR3 coding sequence is TGTGCCAGCAGTGGGGGACGGACCTACGAGCAGTACGTC.